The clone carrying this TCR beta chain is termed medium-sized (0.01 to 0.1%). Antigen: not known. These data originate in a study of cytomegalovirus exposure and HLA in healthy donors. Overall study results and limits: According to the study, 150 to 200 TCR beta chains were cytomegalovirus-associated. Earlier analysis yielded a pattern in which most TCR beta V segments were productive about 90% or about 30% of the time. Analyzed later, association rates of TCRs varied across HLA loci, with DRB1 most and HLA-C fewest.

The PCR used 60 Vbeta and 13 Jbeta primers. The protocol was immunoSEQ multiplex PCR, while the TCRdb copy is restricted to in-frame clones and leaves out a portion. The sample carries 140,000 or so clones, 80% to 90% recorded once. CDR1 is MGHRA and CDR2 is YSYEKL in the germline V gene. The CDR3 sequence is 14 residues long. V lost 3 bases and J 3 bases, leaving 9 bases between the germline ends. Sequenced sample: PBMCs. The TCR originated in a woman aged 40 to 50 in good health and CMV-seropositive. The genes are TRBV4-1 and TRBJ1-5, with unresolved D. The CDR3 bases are TGCGCCAGCAGCCATGCCGGGTACAATCAGCCCCAGCATTTT. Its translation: CASSHAGYNQPQHF.